These T cell receptor beta chains were read from a single sample in a study of graft-versus-host responses after intestinal transplantation. The protocol was immunoSEQ multiplex PCR, while the TCRdb copy is restricted to in-frame clones and leaves out a portion. The data show 25,000 to 35,000 clones, approximately 93% seen once. The input for sequencing was PBMCs, taken 66 days after intestinal transplant. The receptors derive from a human patient who received an intestinal transplant, so some T cells may come from the graft donor. Both conserved end residues are part of each CDR3.

v_gene | CDR3aa
TRBV5-1 | CASSLLAALSTDTQYF
TRBV5-1 | CATNLGGSTDTQYF
TRBV27 | CASSPLDRPLYEQYF
TRBV7-8 | CASSRGQGAISGNTIYF
TRBV19 | CASSIGLAAKNIQYF
TRBV9 | CASSGNPTAIITIANYGYTF
TRBV27 | CASNPEGEGGPDTQYF
TRBV27 | CASSSGLAGVYEQYF
TRBV28 | CASKGKLYNEQFF
TRBV29-1 | CSGADDSYEQYF
TRBV2 | CASTLGGGGYEQYF
TRBV5-8 | CASTLGTSGWDEQFF
TRBV5-1 | CASSVGGDTQYF
TRBV4-1 | CASSQMGQGLTNSPLHF
TRBV13 | CASSFQEAYNEQFF
TRBV11-2 | CASSLTGSGGPGYEQFF
TRBV6-1 | CASSEAGRLTYEQYF
TRBV7-2 | CASSFWVAAFLETQYF
TRBV4-1 | CASSQGFFGLPGVNTEAFF
TRBV2 | CASSGGRGVYKNTIYF
TRBV5-8 | CASSHGTSGEETQYF
TRBV7-9 | CASSQGTGEQYF
TRBV28 | CASSGRTAPWNQPQHF
TRBV10-1 | CASTPQRGSDTQYF
TRBV20-1 | CSATAGETQYF
TRBV5-4 | CASSLGLAGITDTQYF
TRBV13 | CASSGQGANYGYTF
TRBV7-9 | CASSFRDRGNLETQYF
TRBV4-1 | CASSQLSAGGGETQYF
TRBV15 | CATSRGPGDYEQYF
TRBV27 | CASSPQVTGANVLTF
TRBV14 | CASSLGDIHGYTF
TRBV11-3 | CASSSPAGVGEQFF
TRBV10-3 | CAISESVGGYGYTF
TRBV29-1 | CSVETNTGELFF
TRBV2 | CASIGVLRGEQFF
TRBV5-1 | CASSLVWGLDGYTF
TRBV21-1 | CASSPNIPRDRGQETQYF
TRBV6-8 | CASSSGLAGHNEQFF
TRBV7-9 | CASSPTETRYNEQFF
TRBV20-1 | CSARDLLGYTF
TRBV6-6 | CASTDGPEAFF
TRBV5-1 | CASSATGHMNTEAFF
TRBV27 | CASSRDSSYEQYF
TRBV5-6 | CASSATRSSYEQYF
TRBV7-9 | CASSLYFFAGGRDINGYTF
TRBV18 | CASSPGTPTYEQYF
TRBV28 | CASSYPPYGVAETYEQYF
TRBV19 | CASSNYGQGYTF
TRBV13 | CASSPKGQGLQETQYF
TRBV7-9 | CASSLGGALAYGYTF
TRBV7-9 | CASTATDSYEQYF
TRBV27 | CASSSTGGWGQPQHF